This T cell receptor (beta chain) came from a study of blood T cell repertoires in COVID-19. The V segment lost 0 bases and the J segment 8 bases; nucleotides outside the gene matches: 7. CDR1 and CDR2 from the germline V gene are LNHNV and YYDKDF (reference sequence). The CDR3 is 15 residues long. Sequenced by immunoSEQ multiplex PCR; TCRdb stores in-frame clones only, minus some. The data show approximately 90,000 clones, 81% seen once. The clonotype comes from a man aged 80 or over with active or convalescent COVID-19. The chain is built from TRBV15 and TRBJ1-2, with 9 bases identical to TRBD1. Sequences were obtained from peripheral blood. The CDR3 region has the DNA TGTGCCACCAGCAGAGACCCCACAGGGGGCTGGGGCTACACCTTC. This sequence encodes CATSRDPTGGWGYTF.